This TCR beta chain stems from a study of CD8 T cells in Susac syndrome. Reverse transcription used roughly 0.45 to 1 ug RNA and random hexamers. Amplification of TCR beta CDR3 spanned 54 Vbeta and 13 Jbeta via immunoSEQ multiplex PCR. In TCRdb, the immunoSEQ multiplex PCR reads were re-called with MiXCR into one record per CDR3 protein. Of about 240,000 distinct CDR3 sequences in the sample, 90% to 96% are singletons; the top ten hold 0.1%. V lost 8 bases to trimming and J lost 5 bases, with 16 bases between them. The CDR3 is made up of 14 amino acids. Germline-derived CDR1 and CDR2 are MDHEN and SYDVKM. Sequencing targeted TCR beta in blood CD8+ and CD4+ T cells. Bulk CD8+ and CD4+ cells came from magnetic negative isolation; CD8+ TEMRA by FACS.

The receptor comes from a human donor with Susac syndrome. The chain combines TRBV28 with TRBJ2-1; D call uncertain. Sequenced input: CD4+ T cells from PBMCs. This CDR3 is CASELLAPNNEQFF. Here the CDR3 DNA reads TGTGCCAGCGAATTACTCGCCCCCAACAATGAGCAGTTCTTC.